This TCR beta chain stems from a study of T cell repertoires in cytomegalovirus infection. Study-wide background: In public TCR beta signatures, there were indications of both CMV infection and matching HLA type.

MiXCR, applied by TCRdb to the reads, yields one record per CDR3 protein. The repertoire holds 290,000 or so distinct CDR3 sequences, with approximately 8.9% as singletons. Trimming shortened V by 1 base and J by 9 bases, and 7 bases separated the two germline ends. The CDR3 extends over 12 amino acids. The germline V gene encodes CDR1 SNHLY and CDR2 FYNNEI. Input material: PBMCs. This sequence was found in a human donor in good health (CMV status not recorded). Some clones in this sample may be carry-over from other donors' samples. J is TRBJ1-5 and V is TRBV2; D remains ambiguous. This CDR3 is CASSEGGRPQHF. The CDR3, as DNA: TGTGCCAGCAGTGAAGGGGGTCGGCCCCAGCATTTT.